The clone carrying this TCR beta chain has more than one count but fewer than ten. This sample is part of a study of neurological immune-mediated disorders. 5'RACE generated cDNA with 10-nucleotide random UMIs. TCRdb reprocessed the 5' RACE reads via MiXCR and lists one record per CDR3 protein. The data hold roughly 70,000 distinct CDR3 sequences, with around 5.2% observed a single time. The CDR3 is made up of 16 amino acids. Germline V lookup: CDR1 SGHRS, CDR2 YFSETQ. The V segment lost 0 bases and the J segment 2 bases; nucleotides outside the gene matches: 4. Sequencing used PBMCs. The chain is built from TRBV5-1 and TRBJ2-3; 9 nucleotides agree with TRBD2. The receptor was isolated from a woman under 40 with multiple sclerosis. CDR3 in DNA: TGCGCCAGCAGCTTGGGGCTAGCGGGGACCACAGATACGCAGTATTTT. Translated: CASSLGLAGTTDTQYF.